Listed below are T cell receptor beta chains from one sample, sequenced in a study of CD8+CD57+ T cells in acquired aplastic anemia. TCRdb passed the reads through MiXCR, listing each CDR3 protein once. This sample has 200,000 or so distinct CDR3 sequences, with 64% found just once. The sample was sorted CD4+, CD8+, or CD8+CD57+ T cells (not recorded which) from PBMCs. Receptors originate from a human donor with severe aplastic anemia or a healthy control (not recorded which). Both conserved end residues are part of each CDR3. A D gene is named only where the DNA matches it firmly. Part of the rows lack a size; the others show once, few, many or a class for expanded clones.

v_gene: TRBV7-2
abundance: .
d_gene: .
j_gene: TRBJ2-3
CDR3aa: CASSWTRDTQYF
CDR3nt: TGTGCCAGCAGCTGGACGAGAGATACGCAGTATTTT

v_gene: TRBV7-9
abundance: .
d_gene: .
j_gene: TRBJ1-4
CDR3aa: CASSSGGVGEKLFF
CDR3nt: TGTGCCAGCTCCTCAGGCGGCGTCGGTGAAAAACTGTTTTTT

v_gene: TRBV10-3
abundance: .
d_gene: .
j_gene: TRBJ1-6
CDR3aa: CAIRGDGNSPLHF
CDR3nt: TGTGCCATCAGAGGGGATGGTAATTCACCCCTCCACTTT

v_gene: TRBV9
abundance: many
d_gene: .
j_gene: TRBJ2-3
CDR3aa: CASSVVPGGTDTQYF
CDR3nt: TGTGCCAGCAGCGTAGTTCCAGGTGGGACAGATACGCAGTATTTT

v_gene: TRBV7-2
abundance: few
d_gene: .
j_gene: TRBJ1-1
CDR3aa: CASSYTENTEAFF
CDR3nt: TGTGCCAGCAGCTATACAGAGAACACTGAAGCTTTCTTT

v_gene: TRBV7-2
abundance: .
d_gene: .
j_gene: TRBJ1-2
CDR3aa: CASSLAGFGGSPF
CDR3nt: TGTGCCAGCAGCTTAGCGGGTTTCGGGGGCTCCCCCTTC

v_gene: TRBV20-1
abundance: many
d_gene: TRBD1
j_gene: TRBJ2-2
CDR3aa: CSARDWGTWGTGNTGELFF
CDR3nt: TGCAGTGCTAGAGATTGGGGAACCTGGGGGACAGGAAACACCGGGGAGCTGTTTTTT

v_gene: TRBV11-2
abundance: many
d_gene: .
j_gene: TRBJ2-3
CDR3aa: CASSFGAGAQYTQYF
CDR3nt: TGTGCCAGCAGCTTCGGCGCGGGGGCCCAGTATACGCAGTATTTT

v_gene: TRBV7-3
abundance: .
d_gene: TRBD2
j_gene: TRBJ2-1
CDR3aa: CASSQLAGSYNEQFF
CDR3nt: TGTGCCAGCAGCCAACTAGCGGGGTCCTACAATGAGCAGTTCTTC

v_gene: TRBV12-3/TRBV12-4
abundance: many
d_gene: .
j_gene: TRBJ2-2
CDR3aa: CASSLGGGLGTGELFF
CDR3nt: TGTGCCAGCAGTTTAGGGGGGGGGCTGGGGACCGGGGAGCTGTTTTTT

v_gene: TRBV19
abundance: .
d_gene: .
j_gene: TRBJ2-5
CDR3aa: CASSITGQKETQYF
CDR3nt: TGTGCCAGTAGTATAACCGGACAGAAAGAGACCCAGTACTTC

v_gene: TRBV28
abundance: many
d_gene: TRBD1
j_gene: TRBJ2-7
CDR3aa: CASSGTGGYEQYF
CDR3nt: TGTGCCAGCAGTGGGACAGGGGGCTACGAGCAGTACTTC

v_gene: TRBV7-9
abundance: few
d_gene: TRBD1
j_gene: TRBJ2-1
CDR3aa: CASSLGGGQGYNEQFF
CDR3nt: TGTGCCAGCAGCTTAGGGGGGGGACAGGGATACAATGAGCAGTTCTTC

v_gene: TRBV7-2
abundance: .
d_gene: .
j_gene: TRBJ1-6
CDR3aa: CASSSGVRSSPLHF
CDR3nt: TGTGCCAGCAGCTCCGGCGTCCGTTCTTCACCCCTCCACTTT

v_gene: TRBV2
abundance: .
d_gene: TRBD2
j_gene: TRBJ2-1
CDR3aa: CARGTSGTYNEQLF
CDR3nt: TGTGCCAGAGGTACTAGCGGGACCTACAATGAGCAGCTCTTC

v_gene: TRBV4-1
abundance: many
d_gene: .
j_gene: TRBJ1-1
CDR3aa: CASSQNTEAFF
CDR3nt: TGCGCCAGCAGCCAAAACACTGAAGCTTTCTTT

v_gene: TRBV20-1
abundance: .
d_gene: .
j_gene: TRBJ2-7
CDR3aa: CSARDSGTYEQYF
CDR3nt: TGCAGTGCTAGAGATTCAGGGACCTACGAGCAGTACTTC

v_gene: TRBV7-8
abundance: .
d_gene: TRBD2
j_gene: TRBJ2-7
CDR3aa: CASSRLAGYEQYF
CDR3nt: TGTGCCAGCAGCCGACTAGCGGGCTACGAGCAGTACTTC

v_gene: TRBV7-8
abundance: .
d_gene: TRBD2
j_gene: TRBJ2-1
CDR3aa: CASRRRVAGGYEQFF
CDR3nt: TGTGCCAGCAGAAGGAGGGTAGCGGGGGGGTATGAGCAGTTCTTC

v_gene: TRBV9
abundance: .
d_gene: TRBD2
j_gene: TRBJ2-1
CDR3aa: CASSVGAGGYNEQFF
CDR3nt: TGTGCCAGCAGCGTAGGGGCGGGAGGGTACAATGAGCAGTTCTTC

v_gene: TRBV9
abundance: .
d_gene: .
j_gene: TRBJ2-5
CDR3aa: CASSASLRETQYF
CDR3nt: TGTGCCAGCAGCGCTTCCCTTAGGGAGACCCAGTACTTC

v_gene: TRBV4-3
abundance: many
d_gene: .
j_gene: TRBJ1-3
CDR3aa: CASSQVNTGNTIYF
CDR3nt: TGCGCCAGCAGCCAAGTCAATACTGGAAACACCATATATTTT

v_gene: TRBV7-2
abundance: .
d_gene: .
j_gene: TRBJ2-1
CDR3aa: CASSLRAGWGNEQFF
CDR3nt: TGTGCCAGCAGCTTGAGGGCGGGCTGGGGGAATGAGCAGTTCTTC

v_gene: TRBV20-1
abundance: once
d_gene: TRBD2
j_gene: TRBJ2-1
CDR3aa: CSASPGGGGDNEQFF
CDR3nt: TGCAGTGCTAGCCCGGGGGGCGGGGGGGACAATGAGCAGTTCTTC

v_gene: TRBV19
abundance: few
d_gene: TRBD1
j_gene: TRBJ1-2
CDR3aa: CASSMAQGVSYGYTF
CDR3nt: TGTGCCAGTAGTATGGCGCAGGGGGTTAGCTATGGCTACACCTTC

v_gene: TRBV7-2
abundance: .
d_gene: .
j_gene: TRBJ2-3
CDR3aa: CASRSLADTQYF
CDR3nt: TGTGCCAGCAGGTCACTAGCAGATACGCAGTATTTT

v_gene: TRBV10-1
abundance: many
d_gene: .
j_gene: TRBJ2-4
CDR3aa: CASSVMIGGNKNIQYF
CDR3nt: TGCGCCAGCAGTGTGATGATTGGGGGAAACAAAAACATTCAGTACTTC

v_gene: TRBV12-3/TRBV12-4
abundance: few
d_gene: .
j_gene: TRBJ2-5
CDR3aa: CASSPSGADEETQYF
CDR3nt: TGTGCCAGCAGCCCATCCGGGGCAGATGAAGAGACCCAGTACTTC

v_gene: TRBV10-2
abundance: .
d_gene: .
j_gene: TRBJ2-2
CDR3aa: CASTPPGAGNTGELFF
CDR3nt: TGCGCCAGCACCCCCCCGGGAGCGGGGAACACCGGGGAGCTGTTTTTT

v_gene: TRBV19
abundance: many
d_gene: TRBD1
j_gene: TRBJ1-5
CDR3aa: CASSGTRTGNQPQHF
CDR3nt: TGTGCCAGTAGTGGGACAAGGACAGGGAATCAGCCCCAGCATTTT

v_gene: TRBV19
abundance: once
d_gene: TRBD1
j_gene: TRBJ1-3
CDR3aa: CASSPLDRERNTIYF
CDR3nt: TGTGCCAGTAGCCCCCTGGACAGGGAGAGAAACACCATATATTTT

v_gene: TRBV7-8
abundance: many
d_gene: .
j_gene: TRBJ1-1
CDR3aa: CASRGVFTEAFF
CDR3nt: TGTGCCAGCAGGGGTGTCTTCACTGAAGCTTTCTTT

v_gene: TRBV29-1
abundance: .
d_gene: .
j_gene: TRBJ2-6
CDR3aa: CSVVYAGGSGANVLTF
CDR3nt: TGCAGCGTTGTTTATGCGGGCGGGTCTGGGGCCAACGTCCTGACTTTC

v_gene: TRBV14
abundance: .
d_gene: .
j_gene: TRBJ1-1
CDR3aa: CASSQEGVGGTEAFF
CDR3nt: TGTGCCAGCAGCCAAGAAGGGGTAGGGGGCACTGAAGCTTTCTTT

v_gene: TRBV7-6
abundance: .
d_gene: .
j_gene: TRBJ2-3
CDR3aa: CASSLGWRTDTQYF
CDR3nt: TGTGCCAGCAGCCTAGGATGGAGGACAGATACGCAGTATTTT

v_gene: TRBV29-1
abundance: .
d_gene: .
j_gene: TRBJ1-1
CDR3aa: CSVSQQGFNTEAFF
CDR3nt: TGCAGCGTTTCACAACAGGGCTTTAACACTGAAGCTTTCTTT

v_gene: TRBV11-1
abundance: many
d_gene: .
j_gene: TRBJ2-1
CDR3aa: CASRGTNNEQFF
CDR3nt: TGTGCCAGCAGAGGGACCAACAATGAGCAGTTCTTC

v_gene: TRBV7-9
abundance: .
d_gene: .
j_gene: TRBJ2-7
CDR3aa: CASSNRGGEQYF
CDR3nt: TGTGCCAGCAGTAACAGGGGAGGCGAGCAGTACTTC

v_gene: TRBV6-2/TRBV6-3
abundance: many
d_gene: .
j_gene: TRBJ2-3
CDR3aa: CASSYFYTDTQYF
CDR3nt: TGTGCCAGCAGTTACTTTTACACAGATACGCAGTATTTT

v_gene: TRBV6-4
abundance: many
d_gene: .
j_gene: TRBJ2-3
CDR3aa: CASSDSEEGRSTDTQYF
CDR3nt: TGTGCCAGCAGTGACTCAGAGGAGGGGAGGTCCACAGATACGCAGTATTTT

v_gene: TRBV29-1
abundance: .
d_gene: .
j_gene: TRBJ2-7
CDR3aa: CSVESGPVYEQYF
CDR3nt: TGCAGCGTTGAATCCGGACCAGTCTACGAGCAGTACTTC

v_gene: TRBV20-1
abundance: .
d_gene: .
j_gene: TRBJ2-7
CDR3aa: CSAGHDRRNYEQYF
CDR3nt: TGCAGTGCTGGGCACGACAGGAGAAACTACGAGCAGTACTTC

v_gene: TRBV15
abundance: .
d_gene: .
j_gene: TRBJ1-3
CDR3aa: CATGVQGGNTIYF
CDR3nt: TGTGCCACCGGTGTACAGGGTGGAAACACCATATATTTT

v_gene: TRBV6-1
abundance: .
d_gene: TRBD1
j_gene: TRBJ2-1
CDR3aa: CASRKQGSSYNEQFF
CDR3nt: TGTGCCAGCAGAAAACAGGGGAGCTCCTACAATGAGCAGTTCTTC

v_gene: TRBV4-1
abundance: .
d_gene: .
j_gene: TRBJ1-1
CDR3aa: CASSQITGPRGPTEAFF
CDR3nt: TGCGCCAGCAGCCAAATAACGGGACCCAGGGGCCCCACTGAAGCTTTCTTT

v_gene: TRBV14
abundance: .
d_gene: .
j_gene: TRBJ1-2
CDR3aa: CASSLKPTGGYTF
CDR3nt: TGTGCCAGCAGCCTCAAACCTACAGGGGGCTACACCTTC

v_gene: TRBV15
abundance: .
d_gene: .
j_gene: TRBJ1-5
CDR3aa: CATSRGVNSNQPQHF
CDR3nt: TGTGCCACCAGCAGAGGGGTAAATAGCAATCAGCCCCAGCATTTT

v_gene: TRBV7-8
abundance: many
d_gene: .
j_gene: TRBJ2-7
CDR3aa: CASSLYGHYEQYF
CDR3nt: TGTGCCAGCAGCTTATATGGCCACTACGAGCAGTACTTC

v_gene: TRBV15
abundance: .
d_gene: .
j_gene: TRBJ2-7
CDR3aa: CATSRDVKGGRDEQYF
CDR3nt: TGTGCCACCAGCAGAGATGTCAAGGGGGGCAGAGACGAGCAGTACTTC

v_gene: TRBV5-1
abundance: once
d_gene: TRBD2
j_gene: TRBJ2-7
CDR3aa: CASNPAVAGGDEQYF
CDR3nt: TGCGCCAGCAACCCGGCCGTAGCGGGAGGCGACGAGCAGTACTTC

v_gene: TRBV2
abundance: few
d_gene: .
j_gene: TRBJ2-1
CDR3aa: CASSGGPPGGEQFF
CDR3nt: TGTGCCAGCAGTGGTGGCCCTCCCGGCGGTGAGCAGTTCTTC

v_gene: TRBV7-2
abundance: .
d_gene: .
j_gene: TRBJ2-7
CDR3aa: CAGTPQGGSYEQYF
CDR3nt: TGTGCCGGCACCCCGCAGGGGGGATCCTACGAGCAGTACTTC

v_gene: TRBV2
abundance: .
d_gene: .
j_gene: TRBJ2-7
CDR3aa: CASSYNQVSSYEQYF
CDR3nt: TGTGCCAGCAGTTACAATCAGGTCTCCTCCTACGAGCAGTACTTC

v_gene: TRBV7-6
abundance: .
d_gene: .
j_gene: TRBJ2-3
CDR3aa: CASSLARAPLGTDTQYF
CDR3nt: TGTGCCAGCAGCTTAGCCCGTGCCCCCCTCGGGACAGATACGCAGTATTTT

v_gene: TRBV10-2
abundance: .
d_gene: .
j_gene: TRBJ1-1
CDR3aa: CASSDRRNTEAFF
CDR3nt: TGCGCCAGCAGTGACAGGCGGAACACTGAAGCTTTCTTT